This passage covers 27 T cell receptor beta chains from one sample sequenced in a study of T cells after yellow fever vaccination. Each CDR3 protein gets one entry after TCRdb re-called the 5' RACE reads with MiXCR. Here the sample spans some 170,000 distinct CDR3 sequences, approximately 9.9% being singletons. The sample consisted of CD8+ T cells sorted from PBMCs, taken 45 days after the yellow fever booster vaccination. The source is a man between 18 and 35 years old who received the YFV17D yellow fever vaccine.

The table lists this clonotype with a few counts. The gene calls are TRBV4-1 and TRBJ2-1; unclear D gene. Germline CDR1 reads MGHRA; CDR2 reads YSYEKL. Trimming cost V 1 base and J 4 bases, with 5 bases left between them. CDR3 length equals 13 residues. The DNA for the CDR3 is TGCGCCAGCAGCCAAGGGAAGTACAATGAGCAGTTCTTC. Translation gives CASSQGKYNEQFF.

This clonotype was picked up a small number of times. CDR3 nucleotides: TGTGCCAGCAGTATTAGCGGGGGGGCGGATGAGCAGTTCTTC. Protein: CASSISGGADEQFF. The genes are TRBV2 and TRBJ2-1; 11 nucleotides line up with TRBD2. The CDR3 is 14 residues long. V gave up 5 bases and J gave up 8 bases; unmatched junction bases: 5. Germline V gives CDR1 SNHLY, CDR2 FYNNEI.

This clonotype was seen more than once but under ten times. The chain couples TRBV6-6 to TRBJ2-3; D ambiguous. With 5 bases removed from V and 2 bases from J, the gap between germline ends came to 11 bases. In germline, CDR1 is MNHNY, CDR2 SVGAGI (reference sequence). The CDR3 extends over 14 amino acids. The CDR3 sequence is CASSTGSFTDTQYF. In DNA form, the CDR3 reads TGTGCCAGCAGTACCGGGTCCTTCACAGATACGCAGTATTTT.

At least ten counts were recorded for this clonotype. V and J are TRBV7-9 and TRBJ2-5; the D is unclear. V gave up 7 bases and J gave up 3 bases, with 9 bases separating them. The CDR3 is made up of 12 amino acids. Germline V gene lookup returns CDR1 SEHNR and CDR2 FQNEAQ (reference sequence). The CDR3 region is CASTAEKETQYF. CDR3 nucleotides: TGTGCCAGCACCGCAGAAAAAGAGACCCAGTACTTC. The whole variable domain, remainder taken from reference TRBV7-9 and TRBJ2-5, is DTGVSQNPRHKITKRGQNVTFRCDPISEHNRLYWYRQTLGQGPEFLTYFQNEAQLEKSRLLSDRFSAERPKGSFSTLEIQRTEQGDSAMYLCASTAEKETQYFGPGTRLLVL.

The table lists this clonotype with a few counts. The chain combines TRBV4-1 with TRBJ1-1; D remains ambiguous. Trimming shortened V by 4 bases and J by 6 bases, and 15 bases separated the two germline ends. The germline CDR1 and CDR2 sequences are MGHRA and YSYEKL. The CDR3 spans 14 residues. The CDR3 DNA reads TGCGCCAGCAGCCCGGGCGGCCTCGTGGCTGAAGCTTTCTTT. Translated: CASSPGGLVAEAFF.

This clonotype showed up many times. This sequence joins TRBV27 and TRBJ1-1, with D uncertain. Trimming stripped 4 bases from V and 3 bases from J, with 3 bases between. The CDR3 runs 11 residues. From germline, CDR1 is MNHEY and CDR2 SMNVEV (reference sequence). The chain's CDR3 is CASSSYTEAFF. In nucleotides, the CDR3 is TGTGCCAGCAGTTCCTACACTGAAGCTTTCTTT.

The chain carries TRBV5-1 and TRBJ2-3, with unresolved D. The CDR3 totals 13 residues. Trimming removed 4 bases from V and 6 bases from J, with 12 bases in between. Germline V gene lookup returns CDR1 SGHRS and CDR2 YFSETQ. The CDR3 loop is CASSDSLRDTQYF. In DNA, the CDR3 is TGCGCCAGCAGCGATTCCCTCAGGGATACGCAGTATTTT.

The rearrangement joins TRBV7-9 to TRBJ2-1; 10 bases match TRBD2. Germline-derived CDR1 and CDR2 are SEHNR and FQNEAQ (reference sequence). CDR3 length: 16 residues. V shed 7 bases and J 2 bases; nucleotides not matched to a gene: 8. In DNA, the CDR3 is TGTGCCAGCATCGAGCAAGCGGGGGGGCCCTACAATGAGCAGTTCTTC. Amino acids: CASIEQAGGPYNEQFF.

Only a few counts were recorded for this clonotype. V is TRBV15 and J is TRBJ2-7, with D possibly TRBD1 on 5 matching bases. Per germline, CDR1 LNHNV and CDR2 YYDKDF (reference sequence). Trimming removed 9 bases from V and 3 bases from J, with 15 bases in between. The CDR3 covers 13 residues. The CDR3 loop reads CATGSTESYEQYF. CDR3 sequence (DNA): TGTGCCACGGGTTCGACAGAGAGCTACGAGCAGTACTTC.

This clonotype was counted only a few times. The rearrangement joins TRBV9 to TRBJ2-7, with D unresolved. This CDR3 region has 13 residues. V lost 0 bases to trimming and J lost 0 bases, with 4 bases between them. CDR1 SGDLS and CDR2 YYNGEE come from the germline V gene. CDR3 in amino acids: CASSVANSYEQYF. CDR3 nucleotide sequence: TGTGCCAGCAGCGTAGCTAACTCCTACGAGCAGTACTTC.

This rearrangement joins TRBV19 to TRBJ2-3; TRBD2 might be the D (6 bases). The CDR3 is made up of 15 amino acids. The germline gives CDR1 LNHDA, CDR2 SQIVND (reference sequence). V gave up 4 bases and J gave up 0 bases, with 11 bases separating them. CDR3 DNA sequence: TGTGCCAGTAGTACGACTAGTTCTAGCACAGATACGCAGTATTTT. Its protein is CASSTTSSSTDTQYF. Full variable domain (remainder filled in from reference TRBV19 and TRBJ2-3): DGGITQSPKYLFRKEGQNVTLSCEQNLNHDAMYWYRQDPGQGLRLIYYSQIVNDFQKGDIAEGYSVSREKKESFPLTVTSAQKNPTAFYLCASSTTSSSTDTQYFGPGTRLTVL.

A few counts support this clonotype. CDR3: CASSQERDLRETQYF. CDR3 sequence (DNA): TGTGCCAGCAGTCAAGAAAGGGACTTACGGGAGACCCAGTACTTC. The J gene is TRBJ2-5, the V gene TRBV7-8; perhaps TRBD2 as D (6 bases). Germline V gene sequence: CDR1 SGHVS, CDR2 FQNEAQ. There are 15 residues in the CDR3. The germline V and J ends were trimmed by 6 bases and 5 bases, with 19 bases remaining between them.

This clonotype was seen a handful of times. The chain is built from TRBV27 and TRBJ2-3; D ambiguous. The CDR3 is made up of 14 amino acids. Between the trimmed V and J ends, which lost 2 bases and 0 bases, there was a span of 6 bases. CDR1 and CDR2 from the germline V gene are MNHEY and SMNVEV (reference sequence). The CDR3 nucleotides are TGTGCCAGCAGTTTAGCGTGGAGCACAGATACGCAGTATTTT. It translates to CASSLAWSTDTQYF.

The chain links TRBV30 to TRBJ2-5; perhaps TRBD2 as D (6 bases). The length of the CDR3 is 16 residues. Trimming left V 2 bases short and J 3 bases short, with 19 bases between. CDR1 is GTSNPN and CDR2 is SVGIG in the germline V gene (reference sequence). CDR3 residues: CAWSLGRIGIEETQYF. The CDR3 nucleotides read TGTGCCTGGAGTCTGGGGAGGATAGGGATAGAAGAGACCCAGTACTTC.

This clonotype came up a few times. The chain has TRBV12-3 or TRBV12-4 and TRBJ2-4; 7 bases agree with TRBD1. The CDR3 covers 15 residues. Trimming at V came to 4 bases and at J to 3 bases, leaving 6 bases not matched to a gene. The CDR3 loop reads CASSSDRVDKNIQYF. As DNA, the CDR3 is TGTGCCAGCAGTTCCGACAGGGTTGACAAAAACATTCAGTACTTC.

The V call is TRBV19, the J call TRBJ2-2; D is undetermined. The V gene's germline CDR1 is LNHDA and CDR2 SQIVND (reference sequence). Trimming left V 3 bases short and J 6 bases short, with 5 bases between. The CDR3 is made up of 12 amino acids. CDR3 residues: CASSIPPGELFF. CDR3 DNA: TGTGCCAGTAGTATTCCCCCCGGGGAGCTGTTTTTT. Full variable domain (missing parts from reference TRBV19 and TRBJ2-2): DGGITQSPKYLFRKEGQNVTLSCEQNLNHDAMYWYRQDPGQGLRLIYYSQIVNDFQKGDIAEGYSVSREKKESFPLTVTSAQKNPTAFYLCASSIPPGELFFGEGSRLTVL.

The gene calls are TRBV20-1 and TRBJ2-1; TRBD2 might be the D (5 bases). V lost 1 base, J lost 0 bases, and 13 bases lay in between. The CDR3 covers 16 residues. Germline CDR1 DFQATT, CDR2 SNEGSKA (reference sequence). CDR3 in amino acids: CSARGDSTSSYNEQFF. The CDR3 DNA follows: TGCAGTGCTAGAGGCGACTCCACTAGCTCCTACAATGAGCAGTTCTTC.

The table lists this clonotype with a few counts. The chain combines TRBV7-6 with TRBJ2-7, with D maybe TRBD2 (5 bases). This CDR3 is 15 amino acids long. V was cut by 8 bases and J by 6 bases, with 23 bases left in between. The germline gives CDR1 SGHVS, CDR2 FNYEAQ. The CDR3 DNA reads TGTGCCAGCCGCTCTGAACCGGGAAACTCCCGCGAGCAGTACTTC. Protein sequence: CASRSEPGNSREQYF.

This clonotype has a handful of counts. The chain couples TRBV7-3 to TRBJ2-2; tentatively, D is TRBD1 or TRBD2 (5 bases each). CDR3 length equals 12 residues. V lost 5 bases and J 4 bases, leaving 5 bases between the germline ends. Germline V gene data show CDR1 as SGHTA and CDR2 as FQGTGA. Here the CDR3 reads CASSGGTGELFF. The CDR3 nucleotides are TGTGCCAGCAGCGGGGGCACCGGGGAGCTGTTTTTT.

The table lists this clonotype with a few counts. This rearrangement joins TRBV6-6 to TRBJ1-1; D remains unclear. V lost 2 bases, J lost 8 bases, and 9 bases lay in between. The CDR3 extends over 12 amino acids. CDR1 is MNHNY, CDR2 SVGAGI, per germline (reference sequence). This CDR3 is CASSYGQEEAFF. As DNA, the CDR3 is TGTGCCAGCAGTTACGGGCAGGAAGAAGCTTTCTTT.

This clonotype was seen repeatedly, ten times or more. V and J are TRBV11-2 and TRBJ2-3; 8 bases fit TRBD1. Germline assignment: CDR1 SGHAT and CDR2 FQNNGV. The CDR3 is made up of 20 amino acids. The ends lost 0 bases at V and 2 bases at J; junction bases unmatched: 16. DNA for the CDR3: TGTGCCAGCAGCTTAGATCATTGGGGAAGCCGGGACAGGACCACAGATACGCAGTATTTT. It encodes CASSLDHWGSRDRTTDTQYF.

This clonotype was recorded at least ten times. The V gene is TRBV7-2, the J gene TRBJ2-3; 12 bases match TRBD1. Trimming cost V 3 bases and J 0 bases; bases outside gene matches: 10. Germline CDR1 SGHTA, CDR2 FQGNSA. This CDR3 region has 19 residues. CDR3 DNA sequence: TGTGCCAGCAGCTTCCCGGGACAGGGGGCCGTGGTTAGCACAGATACGCAGTATTTT. It is translated as CASSFPGQGAVVSTDTQYF.

This clonotype was counted ten times or more. The CDR3 nucleotides read TGTGCCAGCAGTCCCGGGACTAGCGTCAAAGAGACCCAGTACTTC. Amino acids: CASSPGTSVKETQYF. This chain links TRBV6-5 with TRBJ2-5, with TRBD2 identical over 10 bases. V trimming: 5 bases; J trimming: 3 bases; junction bases outside the gene matches: 6. CDR1 and CDR2 (germline): MNHEY, SVGAGI. This CDR3 spans 15 amino acids.

This clonotype was observed a few times. The rearrangement uses TRBV6-2 or TRBV6-3 and TRBJ2-3; 7 nucleotides match TRBD1. Trimming at V came to 2 bases and at J to 5 bases, leaving 10 bases not matched to a gene. The CDR3 spans 16 residues. CDR1 is MNHEY, CDR2 SVGEGT, per germline. CDR3 sequence (DNA): TGTGCCAGCAGTTACAATTCATGGGACAGAAGAGATACGCAGTATTTT. Protein: CASSYNSWDRRDTQYF.

This clonotype turned up a few times. This chain joins TRBV24-1 and TRBJ1-2; possible D gene TRBD1, 6 bases. The ends were cut back, 2 bases at V and 7 bases at J, with 10 bases in the middle. This CDR3 comprises 13 residues. Germline CDR1 reads KGHDR; CDR2 reads SFDVKD. For the CDR3, the DNA is TGTGCCACCAGTGATTCCACAGGGTCTGGCTACACCTTC. Translation gives CATSDSTGSGYTF.

This clonotype has just a few counts. The CDR3 DNA follows: TGTGCCAGCAGTTTCCAGACGGGCAATCAGCCCCAGCATTTT. Amino acids: CASSFQTGNQPQHF. The V and J genes are TRBV27 and TRBJ1-5; D call uncertain. CDR1 is MNHEY, CDR2 SMNVEV, per germline (reference sequence). The V gene lost 3 bases and the J gene lost 2 bases, with 8 bases spanning the gap. The CDR3 has 14 amino acids.

This chain connects TRBV19 to TRBJ2-2; TRBD1 agrees at 8 bases. The germline V gene has CDR1 LNHDA and CDR2 SQIVND (reference sequence). Trimming removed 1 base from V and 10 bases from J; junction bases left unmatched: 5. The CDR3 totals 14 residues. CDR3 nucleotides: TGTGCCAGTAGTATAGCCGGACAGGGCCCGGAGCTGTTTTTT. Translation: CASSIAGQGPELFF.